These 22 T cell receptor beta chains originate from one sample sequenced in a study of identical twins. TCRdb passed the 5' RACE reads through MiXCR, listing each CDR3 protein once. The table shows about 200,000 distinct CDR3 sequences, with more than 15% occurring only once. This sample was also put to use in a study of T cells expressing NK-cell markers.

The sample was CD8+ T cells sorted from blood. The receptors shown here come from a woman under 30 in good health.

In this sample, this clonotype turned up a few times. The chain couples TRBV6-5 to TRBJ2-3; the match to TRBD2 covers 8 bases. Trimming cost V 0 bases and J 5 bases; bases outside gene matches: 13. Per germline, CDR1 MNHEY and CDR2 SVGAGI. This CDR3 spans 18 amino acids. The CDR3 here is CASSYSSRSAGGGDTQYF. The CDR3 bases are TGTGCCAGCAGTTACTCTTCTCGGTCGGCGGGAGGAGGAGATACGCAGTATTTT.

V gene TRBV3-1 combines with J gene TRBJ1-4; D not resolved. V gave up 1 base and J gave up 13 bases, with 19 bases separating them. This CDR3 contains 15 residues. Germline V gene data show CDR1 as LGHDT and CDR2 as YNNKEL (reference sequence). The CDR3 nucleotides are TGTGCCAGCAGCCAAGGATTTCAGATTCAGCGGGCACTGTTTTTT. Translated: CASSQGFQIQRALFF. The full variable domain, in which reference TRBV3-1 and TRBJ1-4 provide the parts outside the CDR3, is DTAVSQTPKYLVTQMGNDKSIKCEQNLGHDTMYWYKQDSKKFLKIMFSYNNKELIINETVPNRFSPKSPDKAHLNLHINSLELGDSAVYFCASSQGFQIQRALFFGSGTQLSVL.

The gene calls are TRBV25-1 and TRBJ1-1, with D maybe TRBD1 (5 bases). Trimming removed 4 bases from V and 11 bases from J, with 17 bases in between. Germline V gene data show CDR1 as MGHDK and CDR2 as SYGVNS. The CDR3 consists of 13 residues. In DNA, the CDR3 is TGTGCCAGCAGTGTTCACGAGGGGCAGCCCGCTTTCTTT. Its protein product is CASSVHEGQPAFF. The variable domain in full, with the rest retrieved from reference TRBV25-1 and TRBJ1-1, is EADIYQTPRYLVIGTGKKITLECSQTMGHDKMYWYQQDPGMELHLIHYSYGVNSTEKGDLSSESTVSRIRTEHFPLTLESARPSHTSQYLCASSVHEGQPAFFGQGTRLTVV.

The J gene is TRBJ1-4, the V gene TRBV12-3 or TRBV12-4, with D possibly TRBD1 on 5 matching bases. V lost 8 bases and J lost 3, with 13 bases in between. The CDR3 is 14 residues long. The CDR3 sequence: CASGTGTANEKLFF. The DNA of the CDR3 is TGTGCCAGCGGGACGGGAACGGCTAATGAAAAACTGTTTTTT.

The chain joins TRBV11-2 to TRBJ2-3, with D possibly being TRBD2 (6 bases). Germline V lookup: CDR1 SGHAT, CDR2 FQNNGV. This CDR3 has 18 amino acids. The ends were cut back, 2 bases at V and 2 bases at J, with 20 bases in the middle. CDR3 nucleotides: TGTGCCAGCAGCTTATTAAAGTCGAGGGACTGGTCCACAGATACGCAGTATTTT. Encoded protein: CASSLLKSRDWSTDTQYF.

This clonotype was found many times. The rearrangement joins TRBV7-6 to TRBJ2-1; 12 nucleotides agree with TRBD2. The CDR3 is 15 residues long. The trim removed 3 bases at V and 4 bases at J, leaving 1 base unmatched. Germline V gene lookup returns CDR1 SGHVS and CDR2 FNYEAQ. The CDR3 DNA reads as TGTGCCAGCAGCTTGGGGACTAGCGGGTACAATGAGCAGTTCTTC. This encodes CASSLGTSGYNEQFF.

In this sample, this clonotype turned up a few times. The chain uses TRBV20-1 and TRBJ1-3; D unresolved. The V gene's germline CDR1 is DFQATT and CDR2 SNEGSKA (reference sequence). The V end was cut by 0 bases, the J end by 4 bases, with 7 bases between. The CDR3 extends over 13 amino acids. CDR3 sequence reads: CSARDETGNTIYF. CDR3 in DNA: TGCAGTGCTAGAGATGAGACGGGAAACACCATATATTTT.

The CDR3 DNA follows: TGTGCCAGCAGTTTGAGCCCTCGGCGAACGCAGTATTTT. This translates into CASSLSPRRTQYF. The chain recombines TRBV12-3 or TRBV12-4 with TRBJ2-3, with D uncertain. The CDR3 runs 13 residues. V lost 3 bases to trimming and J lost 9 bases, with 13 bases between them.

This clonotype was seen many times. The gene calls are TRBV7-2 and TRBJ2-3; D is unclear. CDR3 length: 16 amino acids. V lost 4 bases to trimming and J lost 5 bases, with 19 bases between them. Looked up from germline, CDR1 is SGHTA and CDR2 is FQGNSA. CDR3 protein: CASSSRGFRAQDTQYF. CDR3 nucleotide sequence: TGTGCCAGCAGCTCCCGAGGATTTAGGGCCCAAGATACGCAGTATTTT.

This clonotype was recorded a few times. The chain links TRBV21-1 to TRBJ2-3; the table's D call TRBD2 went unverified against the DNA. TRBV21-1 is a known pseudogene. The CDR3 extends over 16 amino acids. CDR3 in DNA: TGTGCCAGCAGCAAAAATAGCCCCGGTTTGGCAGATACGCAGTATTTT. This encodes CASSKNSPGLADTQYF.

The J gene is TRBJ1-1, the V gene TRBV7-9, with a weak D call TRBD1 (5 bases). Deletions cut 6 bases from V and 6 bases from J, with 11 bases between. CDR1 and CDR2 from the germline V gene are SEHNR and FQNEAQ (reference sequence). CDR3 length: 12 residues. The CDR3, as DNA: TGTGCCAGCAGTTCAGGGAGAGCTGAAGCTTTCTTT. This codes for CASSSGRAEAFF.

This chain connects TRBV15 to TRBJ2-1; D not resolved. The CDR3 runs to 14 residues. The V gene's germline CDR1 is LNHNV and CDR2 YYDKDF (reference sequence). Trimming cost V 3 bases and J 9 bases, with 15 bases left between them. DNA for the CDR3: TGTGCCACCAGCAGGCGGAACGGGCTTGTTGAGCAGTTCTTC. It codes for CATSRRNGLVEQFF.

V usage is TRBV9 and J usage is TRBJ1-1, with D perhaps TRBD1 (5 bases). V was shortened by 3 bases and J by 6 bases, with 15 bases between the two germline ends. The germline gives CDR1 SGDLS, CDR2 YYNGEE. The CDR3 runs to 14 residues. In DNA form, the CDR3 reads TGTGCCAGCAGCGCTGTGAGCAAGGGGTCTGAAGCTTTCTTT. Translation: CASSAVSKGSEAFF. The entire variable domain, with the rest obtained from reference TRBV9 and TRBJ1-1, is as follows: DSGVTQTPKHLITATGQRVTLRCSPRSGDLSVYWYQQSLDQGLQFLIQYYNGEERAKGNILERFSAQQFPDLHSELNLSSLELGDSALYFCASSAVSKGSEAFFGQGTRLTVV.

This chain joins TRBV5-5 and TRBJ2-7; a weak D match, TRBD2 (5 bases). V lost 2 bases, J lost 9 bases, and 15 bases lay in between. CDR1 SGHKS and CDR2 YYEKEE come from the germline V gene (reference sequence). The CDR3 is 13 amino acids. CDR3 DNA sequence: TGTGCCAGCAGCTTCGGACTCCTCTACTGGCAGTACTTC. Translation: CASSFGLLYWQYF.

The rearrangement links TRBV9 to TRBJ2-5; no clear D gene. V gave up 0 bases and J gave up 0 bases, with 9 bases separating them. Germline CDR1 SGDLS, CDR2 YYNGEE. The CDR3 totals 15 residues. CDR3 coding DNA: TGTGCCAGCAGCGTAGGAGGAGCAGACCAAGAGACCCAGTACTTC. Its translation is CASSVGGADQETQYF. The full variable domain, with the rest looked up from reference TRBV9 and TRBJ2-5, is DSGVTQTPKHLITATGQRVTLRCSPRSGDLSVYWYQQSLDQGLQFLIQYYNGEERAKGNILERFSAQQFPDLHSELNLSSLELGDSALYFCASSVGGADQETQYFGPGTRLLVL.

The chain combines TRBV9 with TRBJ2-1, with 7 bases fitting TRBD2. After removal of 0 bases from V and 2 bases from J, the junction contained 2 bases not matched to a gene. The germline gives CDR1 SGDLS, CDR2 YYNGEE. The CDR3 spans 15 residues. CDR3 in amino acids: CASSVEAGPYNEQFF. As DNA, the CDR3 is TGTGCCAGCAGCGTAGAAGCGGGGCCCTACAATGAGCAGTTCTTC.

The sample holds many counts of this clonotype. V and J are TRBV7-2 and TRBJ2-1, with 7 bases that match TRBD2. The CDR3 length is 16 residues. Germline V gene lookup returns CDR1 SGHTA and CDR2 FQGNSA. Unmatched junction bases numbered 11, after V lost 3 bases and J lost 6 bases. CDR3 in amino acids: CASSFATGGHGNEQFF. The CDR3 DNA reads as TGTGCCAGCAGCTTTGCAACGGGAGGCCATGGCAATGAGCAGTTCTTC.

This chain connects TRBV10-1 to TRBJ2-1, with 13 positions matching TRBD2. The CDR3 length is 13 residues. Germline V gives CDR1 WNHNN, CDR2 SYGVQD (reference sequence). With V trimmed by 10 bases and J by 8 bases, 5 bases remained unmatched. The CDR3 DNA sequence: TGCGCCACCGGGACTAGCGGGATGGATGAGCAGTTCTTC. Encoded protein: CATGTSGMDEQFF.

The chain employs TRBV14 and TRBJ2-7; D gene uncertain. V shed 6 bases and J shed 6 bases, with 12 bases lying between them. The germline V gene has CDR1 SGHDN and CDR2 FVKESK. The CDR3 totals 12 residues. The chain's CDR3 is CASSSMGPEQYF. CDR3 DNA: TGTGCCAGCAGTTCAATGGGTCCCGAGCAGTACTTC.

This clonotype was recorded many times. The CDR3 DNA follows: TGTGCCAGCAGTTTGGAGCCTAGTTACGAGCAGTACTTC. It encodes CASSLEPSYEQYF. The gene calls are TRBV12-3 or TRBV12-4 and TRBJ2-7, with D uncertain. The CDR3 has 13 residues. Trimming stripped 3 bases from V and 4 bases from J, with 10 bases between.

This clonotype occurred a few times. The genes are TRBV28 and TRBJ2-2; D gene unclear. Looked up from germline, CDR1 is MDHEN and CDR2 is SYDVKM. Trimming cost V 6 bases and J 3 bases, with 11 bases left between them. The CDR3 is made up of 14 amino acids. Here the CDR3 reads CASRNEKDTGELFF. The DNA of the CDR3 is TGTGCCAGCAGGAACGAAAAGGACACCGGGGAGCTGTTTTTT.

The chain is built from TRBV7-2 and TRBJ2-3, with TRBD1 as a possible D gene (7 bases). CDR3 length: 16 residues. V lost 3 bases and J lost 7, with 20 bases in between. Germline CDR1 reads SGHTA; CDR2 reads FQGNSA. The CDR3 here is CASSFPRDSISYTQYF. As DNA, the CDR3 is TGTGCCAGCAGCTTCCCGCGGGACAGCATTAGTTATACGCAGTATTTT.